This T cell receptor beta chain was sequenced in a study of post-analysis software for immune sequencing data. Across the study: Disease courses included relapsing-remitting, secondary progressive and progressive-relapsing multiple sclerosis. Overall study results and limits: Four or five TRBV segments (TRBV5-6, TRBV5-1 and TRBV20-1 among them) occurred more frequently in patients than in controls. Clustering by F measure revealed strong co-clustering among samples prepared together in one batch. Normalized Chao1 diversity in multiple sclerosis patients fell significantly below that of controls.

The CDR3 has 12 residues. CDR1 and CDR2 (germline): SGHTA, FQGNSA. V was trimmed by 1 base and J by 4 bases, leaving 4 bases between them. Details on this clonotype: Its specificity is unknown.

Researchers reported that TCR beta cDNA libraries carried unique molecular identifiers. T cells, about 0.95 to 11 million of them, yielded about 500,000 cDNA molecules. TCRdb re-analysed the PCR reads in MiXCR, keeping a single row per CDR3 protein. Here the sample spans more than 450,000 distinct CDR3 sequences, 44% being singletons. The rearrangement uses TRBV7-2 and TRBJ2-5, with no clear D. Sequenced: blood. This receptor was obtained from a girl aged 5 to 17 with multiple sclerosis. The CDR3 DNA reads TGTGCCAGCAGCTTAGGTCCAGAGACCCAGTACTTC. Translation gives CASSLGPETQYF.